One sample yielded the 10 T cell receptor beta chains listed below, sequenced in a study of cytomegalovirus exposure and HLA in healthy donors. TCRdb keeps only in-frame clones here, not all; method: immunoSEQ multiplex PCR. This table has about 82,000 clones, roughly 93% appearing once. What was sequenced was PBMCs. The receptor set was obtained from a man aged 18 to 35 in good health and CMV-seronegative.

This clone was found once. The V and J genes are TRBV6-1 and TRBJ2-5; no reliable D call. The CDR3 contains 9 residues. V shed 10 bases and J shed 5 bases, with 5 bases lying between them. Germline V gives CDR1 MNHNS, CDR2 SASEGT. CDR3 region: CANRETQYF. DNA of the CDR3: TGTGCCAACCGGGAGACCCAGTACTTC.

The gene calls are TRBV11-1 and TRBJ2-1, with 10 bases that match TRBD1. V was clipped by 4 bases and J by 8 bases; unmatched bases: 5. Per germline, CDR1 SGHAT and CDR2 FQDESV (reference sequence). The CDR3 has 14 residues. As DNA, the CDR3 is TGTGCCAGCAGCTGGACAGGGGGGATACATGAGCAGTTCTTC. Translating gives CASSWTGGIHEQFF.

The rearrangement joins TRBV10-3 to TRBJ2-7; 8 nucleotides agree with TRBD1. This CDR3 spans 13 amino acids. Germline V CDR1 and CDR2: ENHRY, SYGVKD. The J segment lost 5 bases and the V segment lost 11 bases, leaving 11 bases of the junction unmatched. The CDR3, as DNA: TGTGCCTCAGACAGGGGCTCTTTCCACGAGCAGTACTTC. Amino acids: CASDRGSFHEQYF.

The V and J genes are TRBV5-1 and TRBJ2-1; TRBD2 matches 11 bases. This CDR3 contains 13 residues. Germline CDR1 reads SGHRS; CDR2 reads YFSETQ. V lost 7 bases and J lost 6; bases outside the gene matches: 3. The DNA of the CDR3 is TGCGCCAGCGGGACTAGCGGAACCAATGAGCAGTTCTTC. It yields the protein CASGTSGTNEQFF.

The rearrangement uses TRBV7-9 and TRBJ2-2; tentative D call: TRBD1 (7 bases). This CDR3 has 16 amino acids. V was clipped by 3 bases and J by 4 bases, with 15 bases between them. Germline values: CDR1 SEHNR, CDR2 FQNEAQ (reference sequence). The CDR3 protein is CASSFQGGASTGELFF. The CDR3 DNA is TGTGCCAGCAGCTTCCAGGGGGGCGCGAGCACCGGGGAGCTGTTTTTT.

The V call is TRBV25-1, the J call TRBJ1-2; 8 bases align to TRBD1. Per germline, CDR1 MGHDK and CDR2 SYGVNS. The CDR3 is made up of 14 amino acids. After removal of 2 bases from V and 2 bases from J, the junction contained 1 base not matched to a gene. The CDR3 spells CASSEQGANYGYTF. DNA of the CDR3: TGTGCCAGCAGTGAACAGGGGGCAAACTATGGCTACACCTTC.

The genes are TRBV5-1 and TRBJ2-3; 8 bases align to TRBD2. Germline CDR1 reads SGHRS; CDR2 reads YFSETQ. This CDR3 has 15 residues. With V trimmed by 4 bases and J by 8 bases, 12 bases remained unmatched. In nucleotides, the CDR3 is TGCGCCAGCAGCCCCCTCCGGGGGGCGGGGGGTACGCAGTATTTT. It codes for CASSPLRGAGGTQYF.

The chain has TRBV6-1 and TRBJ1-2; D not certain. The germline V gene encodes CDR1 MNHNS and CDR2 SASEGT. The CDR3 runs 13 residues. V lost 3 bases and J 2 bases, leaving 7 bases between the germline ends. The CDR3 reads CASSDWRNYGYTF. The DNA of the CDR3 is TGTGCCAGCAGTGATTGGCGGAACTATGGCTACACCTTC.

The gene calls are TRBV7-3 and TRBJ2-3; D is unresolved. Trimming left V 5 bases short and J 6 bases short, with 12 bases between. The CDR3 sequence is 13 residues long. In germline, CDR1 is SGHTA, CDR2 FQGTGA. CDR3 in amino acids: CASSPTARDTQYF. Here the CDR3 DNA reads TGTGCCAGCAGCCCAACCGCGAGGGATACGCAGTATTTT. The entire variable domain, with the rest obtained from reference TRBV7-3 and TRBJ2-3, is as follows: GAGVSQTPSNKVTEKGKYVELRCDPISGHTALYWYRQSLGQGPEFLIYFQGTGAADDSGLPNDRFFAVRPEGSVSTLKIQRTERGDSAVYLCASSPTARDTQYFGPGTRLTVL.

The chain uses TRBV27 and TRBJ1-2; 10 bases map to TRBD1. CDR3 size: 18 residues. The junction had 17 bases not matched to a gene; V was cut back by 6 bases and J by 4 bases. The germline gives CDR1 MNHEY, CDR2 SMNVEV (reference sequence). The CDR3 coding sequence is TGTGCCAGCAGCCTTTTTAGAGAGACAGGGGGCTCCTCCTATGGCTACACCTTC. This sequence encodes CASSLFRETGGSSYGYTF.